This TCR beta chain was profiled in a study of control samples from healthy donors and cancer patients (TCRdb year 2020). V drops 2 bases and J drops 1 base, leaving 25 bases in between. The CDR3, from cysteine to phenylalanine, totals 20 residues. This entry keeps only the CDR3 DNA: 60 bases, framed from base 1. CDR1 and CDR2 are drawn from the germline V gene: MDHEN, SYDVKM. Library generation was performed with the immunoSEQ multiplex PCR assay. The immuneACCESS repertoire file appears here via TCRdb, limited to in-frame rearrangements. These files lack a portion of the clones; in checked studies, under half of the deficit traces to unresolved V genes, and the cause of the others is not known. Within this sample are approximately 140,000 clones, with 80% to 95% of them counted one time only. The ten largest clones take up about 11% of the sample. To note about this clone: The antigen it binds to is not known. No much larger clone exists at a distance of one base, and base qualities are not known.

What was sequenced was blood. This receptor was taken from a man aged 25-45 years in good health. The V and J segments used are TRBV28 and TRBJ2-3, with TRBD1 perhaps the D gene, on 6 matching bases. The DNA is TGTGCCAGCAGTTTAGGTCCGGGTCAGGGGTTGGGGTGGGGCACAGATACGCAGTATTTT. This gives the protein CASSLGPGQGLGWGTDTQYF.